This TCR beta chain appears in the sequencing data of a study of regulatory T cells in long-lasting Graves disease. Study outcomes and limitations: Accuracy may have suffered from the small sample size.

Libraries of TCR beta came from iRepertoire HTBI primers plus Arm-PCR of CDR3 regions. TCRdb itself ran the multiplex PCR reads through MiXCR, one entry per CDR3 protein. This table holds some 280,000 distinct CDR3 sequences, more than 20% found once. Indicated time point: persistent/refractory GD, antithyroid drugs over 5 years with positive TRAb. PBMCs were the source of the RNA used for TCR sequencing. All patients originated from an endocrinology department located in Xi'an, China. This clonotype is a singleton in its sample. What it binds is unknown. The receptor was isolated from a female donor with Graves disease. The sample in question was peripheral blood mononuclear cells (PBMCs), obtained when the disease was refractory, from a patient treated with antithyroid drugs.

The CDR3 nucleotides read TGTGCCAGTAGTGGTAGCGGGAGAGGGGATGAGACCCAGTACTTC. It specifies CASSGSGRGDETQYF. The chain carries TRBV19 and TRBJ2-5; 9 bases line up with TRBD2. Germline values: CDR1 LNHDA, CDR2 SQIVND (reference sequence). V trimming: 5 bases; J trimming: 5 bases; junction bases outside the gene matches: 9. There are 15 residues in the CDR3.